The clone carrying this T cell receptor beta chain has a handful of counts. Its antigen remains unidentified. Synthesis of TCR beta cDNA was carried out from 500 ng total RNA with a constant-region primer. Generation of the TCR beta libraries relied on three nested multiplex PCR rounds using slightly modified ARM-PCR. It was with TRBV1-TRBV30 forward primers and a C-beta reverse primer that the first two PCR rounds were run, at approximately 9 cycles each. TCRdb reprocessed the multiplex PCR reads via MiXCR and lists one record per CDR3 protein. This table holds tens of thousands of distinct CDR3 sequences, less than 85% found once. The data are from a study of tumor-infiltrating lymphocytes in primary liver carcinoma. Across the study: Male and female patients aged 30 to 69 years made up the cohort.

The CDR3 consists of 16 residues. V lost 7 bases and J lost 2, with 24 bases in between. The germline V gene has CDR1 SQVTM and CDR2 ANQGSEA. The study co-extracted DNA and RNA from roughly 20-30 mg of unsorted bulk tissue. General study results and limits: About 7.5-25% of top clones, no more, were shared by all five regions.

The rearrangement joins TRBV29-1 to TRBJ2-7; D is tentatively TRBD1 or TRBD2 (5 bases each). Sequenced: liver tumor tissue from sampling region 4. The subset denotes: tumor region T4, right-lateral pole. The sequence came from a man aged 35-49 years with primary liver carcinoma and hepatitis B virus infection. In DNA form, the CDR3 reads TGCAGCGCCTTGACTTCTGGGACCGGCATTCCCTACGAGCAGTACTTC. It is translated as CSALTSGTGIPYEQYF.